Each of the 32 T cell receptor beta chains below was sequenced from the same sample in a study of cytomegalovirus exposure and HLA in healthy donors. The PCR had 60 Vbeta and 13 Jbeta primers. Sequencing used immunoSEQ multiplex PCR; TCRdb keeps in-frame clones, though not all of them. This sample's clone table lists approximately 79,000 clones. Material: PBMCs. These receptors were obtained from a boy aged 5 to 17 in good health and CMV-seronegative.

V usage is TRBV7-8 and J usage is TRBJ2-3; TRBD2 is a possible D gene (5 bases). Germline-derived CDR1 and CDR2 are SGHVS and FQNEAQ. The CDR3 contains 15 residues. Deletions cut 5 bases from V and 0 bases from J, with 12 bases between. The CDR3 region is CASSGPRASTDTQYF. For the CDR3, the DNA is TGTGCCAGCAGCGGACCGAGGGCTAGCACAGATACGCAGTATTTT.

The J gene is TRBJ2-7, the V gene TRBV6-1; 8 bases line up with TRBD2. J lost 1 base, V lost 10 bases, and 6 bases had no gene match. The CDR3 is 13 amino acids. The V gene's germline CDR1 is MNHNS and CDR2 SASEGT. The DNA for the CDR3 is TGTGCCACTCTAGCGGGCAATTCCTACGAGCAGTACTTC. Translated, it gives CATLAGNSYEQYF.

The rearrangement joins TRBV11-3 to TRBJ2-7; a possible D gene is TRBD2 (5 bases). In germline, CDR1 is SGHNT, CDR2 YENEEA. V was clipped by 5 bases and J by 6 bases, with 17 bases between them. The CDR3 extends over 14 amino acids. CDR3 region: CASSNKGSEGEQYF. CDR3 in DNA: TGTGCCAGCAGCAACAAAGGAAGCGAGGGCGAGCAGTACTTC. The whole variable domain, remainder taken from reference TRBV11-3 and TRBJ2-7, is EAGVVQSPRYKIIEKKQPVAFWCNPISGHNTLYWYLQNLGQGPELLIRYENEEAVDDSQLPKDRFSAERLKGVDSTLKIQPAELGDSAVYLCASSNKGSEGEQYFGPGTRLTVT.

The chain couples TRBV11-2 to TRBJ2-7; TRBD2 matches 9 bases. Per germline, CDR1 SGHAT and CDR2 FQNNGV. V was pared by 2 bases and J by 2 bases, with 4 bases of the junction left unmatched. The CDR3 loop spans 15 amino acids. CDR3 in DNA: TGTGCCAGCAGCTTATACGCTAGCGGGGCCTACGAGCAGTACTTC. This codes for CASSLYASGAYEQYF.

The chain uses TRBV7-2 and TRBJ1-2, with a weak D call TRBD1 (5 bases). The CDR3 sequence is 15 residues long. Germline V CDR1 and CDR2: SGHTA, FQGNSA. Trimming shortened V by 1 base and J by 1 base, and 10 bases separated the two germline ends. The DNA of the CDR3 is TGTGCCAGCAGCTTAGTCGCAGGGAATAACTATGGCTACACCTTC. This codes for CASSLVAGNNYGYTF.

The chain couples TRBV7-2 to TRBJ1-2; tentatively, D is TRBD1 (5 bases). This CDR3 region has 14 residues. Trimming removed 5 bases from V and 4 bases from J, with 14 bases in between. Germline loops: CDR1 SGHTA, CDR2 FQGNSA. The CDR3 is CASSRERGGYGYTF. The DNA of the CDR3 is TGTGCCAGCAGCCGGGAAAGGGGAGGCTATGGCTACACCTTC. The full variable domain, completed using reference TRBV7-2 and TRBJ1-2, is GAGVSQSPSNKVTEKGKDVELRCDPISGHTALYWYRQSLGQGLEFLIYFQGNSAPDKSGLPSDRFSAERTGGSVSTLTIQRTQQEDSAVYLCASSRERGGYGYTFGSGTRLTVV.

V and J are TRBV6-4 and TRBJ2-1; 8 bases align to TRBD2. Trimming at V came to 3 bases and at J to 8 bases, leaving 6 bases not matched to a gene. The CDR3 consists of 14 residues. Germline V gene lookup returns CDR1 MRHNA and CDR2 SNTAGT. CDR3 region: CASSEGREVDEQFF. In DNA, the CDR3 is TGTGCCAGCAGTGAGGGGCGGGAGGTTGATGAGCAGTTCTTC.

The CDR3 here is CASSVAAFRQGIPGELFF. In DNA form, the CDR3 reads TGTGCCAGCAGCGTAGCGGCCTTTCGGCAGGGTATTCCGGGGGAGCTGTTTTTT. This chain links TRBV9 with TRBJ2-2; perhaps TRBD1 as D (5 bases). The CDR3 is 18 residues long. V lost 0 bases and J 8 bases, leaving 23 bases between the germline ends. The germline V gene encodes CDR1 SGDLS and CDR2 YYNGEE.

The rearrangement uses TRBV6-1 and TRBJ2-7, with TRBD1 matching 9 bases. CDR1 is MNHNS and CDR2 is SASEGT in the germline V gene. V lost 6 bases, J lost 6 bases, and 9 bases stayed unmatched. The CDR3 runs 14 residues. The DNA of the CDR3 is TGTGCCAGCAGCGACACCGGGACAGGGTTCGAGCAGTACTTC. It is translated as CASSDTGTGFEQYF.

The V call is TRBV7-3, the J call TRBJ1-1; D is unresolved. The CDR3 extends over 14 amino acids. Trimming removed 1 base from V and 2 bases from J, with 8 bases in between. Germline values: CDR1 SGHTA, CDR2 FQGTGA. The CDR3 sequence is CASSLSGDNTEAFF. CDR3 bases: TGTGCCAGCAGCTTAAGCGGGGATAACACTGAAGCTTTCTTT. Filled out from reference TRBV7-3 and TRBJ1-1, the complete variable domain reads GAGVSQTPSNKVTEKGKYVELRCDPISGHTALYWYRQSLGQGPEFLIYFQGTGAADDSGLPNDRFFAVRPEGSVSTLKIQRTERGDSAVYLCASSLSGDNTEAFFGQGTRLTVV.

The chain carries TRBV6-6 and TRBJ1-2; possibly TRBD1 for D (6 bases). The V and J ends lost 5 bases and 4 bases respectively, with 14 bases between them. This CDR3 spans 14 amino acids. Germline CDR1 and CDR2: MNHNY and SVGAGI (reference sequence). The CDR3 loop reads CASSGGGVGYGYTF. CDR3 nucleotide sequence: TGTGCCAGCAGTGGAGGGGGGGTCGGCTATGGCTACACCTTC.

V is TRBV25-1 and J is TRBJ2-7, with 8 bases that match TRBD2. The CDR3 length is 16 residues. CDR1 and CDR2 (germline): MGHDK, SYGVNS. Trimming cost V 10 bases and J 1 base; bases outside gene matches: 15. DNA for the CDR3: TGTGCCATCGACTGCCCTGGGACTAGGCTATCCTACGAGCAGTACTTC. It translates to CAIDCPGTRLSYEQYF.

The chain uses TRBV4-1 and TRBJ1-1; D is possibly TRBD1 (5 bases). V was cut by 1 base and J by 4 bases, with 10 bases left in between. The CDR3 runs to 14 residues. CDR1 is MGHRA and CDR2 is YSYEKL in the germline V gene. The DNA for the CDR3 is TGCGCCAGCAGCCAAGGGGATAGGGGCACTGAAGCTTTCTTT. Translated, it gives CASSQGDRGTEAFF.

The rearrangement links TRBV5-4 to TRBJ2-7, with D unclear. This CDR3 has 12 residues. Germline V gene data show CDR1 as SGHNT and CDR2 as YYREEE (reference sequence). The V gene lost 5 bases and the J gene lost 4 bases, with 10 bases spanning the gap. The CDR3 is CASRSPGYEQYF. The CDR3 DNA is TGTGCCAGCAGGTCACCCGGGTACGAGCAGTACTTC.

The chain recombines TRBV7-2 with TRBJ1-2; TRBD1 aligns across 7 bases. The ends lost 0 bases at V and 4 bases at J; junction bases unmatched: 8. Germline V gene lookup returns CDR1 SGHTA and CDR2 FQGNSA. The CDR3 is 16 amino acids. CDR3 sequence reads: CASSLALDRAAYGYTF. The CDR3 nucleotides read TGTGCCAGCAGCTTAGCGCTAGACAGGGCGGCCTATGGCTACACCTTC.

The rearrangement links TRBV6-4 to TRBJ2-6, with 9 nucleotides matching TRBD1. CDR1 and CDR2 from the germline V gene are MRHNA and SNTAGT. The CDR3 sequence is 15 residues long. Trimming took 4 bases from V and 2 from J; bases not matched to a gene: 0. CDR3 sequence: CASSGQGAGANVLTF. CDR3 bases: TGTGCCAGCAGTGGACAGGGGGCTGGGGCCAACGTCCTGACTTTC.

V and J are TRBV5-1 and TRBJ2-2; D remains unclear. The CDR3 runs 16 residues. V lost 2 bases to trimming and J lost 1 base, with 12 bases between them. Germline V gene lookup returns CDR1 SGHRS and CDR2 YFSETQ. CDR3 loop: CASSFQDGGNTGELFF. DNA of the CDR3: TGCGCCAGCAGCTTTCAAGATGGCGGGAACACCGGGGAGCTGTTTTTT.

The V gene is TRBV7-2, the J gene TRBJ2-4, with D possibly being TRBD1 (5 bases). The CDR3 covers 15 residues. Trimming took 5 bases from V and 0 from J, leaving 11 bases between them. The germline CDR1 and CDR2 sequences are SGHTA and FQGNSA. CDR3 amino acids: CASSVQVLAKNIQYF. The CDR3, as DNA: TGTGCCAGCAGCGTACAGGTTCTAGCCAAAAACATTCAGTACTTC.

V is TRBV4-1 and J is TRBJ2-3; 9 nucleotides match TRBD2. The CDR3 has 16 amino acids. CDR1 is MGHRA, CDR2 YSYEKL, per germline. After removal of 4 bases from V and 5 bases from J, the junction contained 10 bases not matched to a gene. CDR3 DNA sequence: TGCGCCAGCAGCCGAAGTATCGCGGGGGGGGAAGATACGCAGTATTTT. Amino acid sequence: CASSRSIAGGEDTQYF.

This rearrangement joins TRBV9 to TRBJ2-2, with D possibly matching TRBD1 (6 bases). This CDR3 contains 16 residues. V was shortened by 2 bases and J by 1 base, with 12 bases between the two germline ends. CDR1 is SGDLS, CDR2 YYNGEE, per germline. Here the CDR3 DNA reads TGTGCCAGCAGCGTTACAGGGCCCCAGAACACCGGGGAGCTGTTTTTT. Protein: CASSVTGPQNTGELFF.

This chain uses TRBV5-1 with TRBJ2-3; 7 bases align to TRBD2. Germline CDR1 SGHRS, CDR2 YFSETQ. CDR3 size: 13 residues. J was trimmed by 11 bases and V by 6 bases; bases with no gene match: 12. Here the CDR3 DNA reads TGCGCCAGCACCAGGGAGGGTGCTAGGAAGCAGTATTTT. Translation: CASTREGARKQYF.

DNA for the CDR3: TGTGCCAGCAGCTCGACCAAGACAGGGGGCTTCTACAATGAGCAGTTCTTC. This translates into CASSSTKTGGFYNEQFF. This chain uses TRBV5-4 with TRBJ2-1; the match to TRBD1 covers 10 bases. The trim removed 3 bases at V and 3 bases at J, leaving 9 bases unmatched. Per the germline V gene, CDR1 is SGHNT and CDR2 is YYREEE (reference sequence). CDR3 size: 17 residues. The whole variable domain, filled in from reference TRBV5-4 and TRBJ2-1, reads ETGVTQSPTHLIKTRGQQVTLRCSSQSGHNTVSWYQQALGQGPQFIFQYYREEENGRGNFPPRFSGLQFPNYSSELNVNALELDDSALYLCASSSTKTGGFYNEQFFGPGTRLTVL.

The chain has TRBV4-2 and TRBJ2-3; TRBD1 matches 9 bases. CDR1 is LGHNA, CDR2 YNFKEQ, per germline. CDR3 length: 16 amino acids. V lost 3 bases and J lost 4; bases outside the gene matches: 8. The CDR3 loop reads CASSQGPDRGADTQYF. For the CDR3, the DNA is TGTGCCAGCAGCCAGGGACCAGACAGGGGGGCAGATACGCAGTATTTT.

V gene TRBV9 combines with J gene TRBJ1-1; D ambiguous. Germline V gene data show CDR1 as SGDLS and CDR2 as YYNGEE. Trimming stripped 0 bases from V and 2 bases from J, with 8 bases between. The CDR3 contains 14 residues. The CDR3 region is CASSVDVYNTEAFF. Written as DNA, the CDR3 is TGTGCCAGCAGCGTAGATGTCTATAACACTGAAGCTTTCTTT.

V is TRBV30 and J is TRBJ2-7; TRBD1 agrees at 7 bases. Germline CDR1 GTSNPN, CDR2 SVGIG (reference sequence). The CDR3 is 14 amino acids. The trim removed 3 bases at V and 4 bases at J, leaving 9 bases unmatched. The CDR3 reads CAWRGQGVPYEQYF. The DNA for the CDR3 is TGTGCCTGGAGAGGCCAGGGGGTCCCATACGAGCAGTACTTC.

CDR3 protein: CASSQPGQRAEAFF. The CDR3 region has the DNA TGTGCCAGCAGCCAGCCAGGTCAGCGGGCTGAAGCTTTCTTT. This chain uses TRBV4-2 with TRBJ1-1; no clear D gene. CDR1 and CDR2 from the germline V gene are LGHNA and YNFKEQ. The length of the CDR3 is 14 residues. Between the trimmed V and J ends, which lost 3 bases and 6 bases, there was a span of 14 bases.

The V call is TRBV7-2, the J call TRBJ2-3, with 15 bases that match TRBD2. The V segment lost 3 bases and the J segment 1 base; nucleotides outside the gene matches: 2. The germline V gene encodes CDR1 SGHTA and CDR2 FQGNSA. This CDR3 has 17 amino acids. CDR3: CASSLGLAGGGTDTQYF. The CDR3 DNA is TGTGCCAGCAGCTTGGGACTAGCGGGAGGAGGCACAGATACGCAGTATTTT. Using reference TRBV7-2 and TRBJ2-3 for the parts outside the CDR3, the full variable domain is GAGVSQSPSNKVTEKGKDVELRCDPISGHTALYWYRQSLGQGLEFLIYFQGNSAPDKSGLPSDRFSAERTGGSVSTLTIQRTQQEDSAVYLCASSLGLAGGGTDTQYFGPGTRLTVL.

The rearrangement uses TRBV4-2 and TRBJ2-7; the match to TRBD1 covers 7 bases. The CDR3 is 15 residues long. The V and J ends lost 4 bases and 8 bases, in that order; junction bases with no gene match: 14. CDR1 and CDR2 (germline): LGHNA, YNFKEQ. CDR3 protein: CASSLEEGTATKQYF. CDR3 sequence (DNA): TGTGCCAGCAGCCTCGAAGAGGGGACAGCGACTAAGCAGTACTTC.

In DNA form, the CDR3 reads TGTGCCAGCTCACCACCTGCTACCTACAATGAGCAGTTCTTC. It yields the protein CASSPPATYNEQFF. The chain has TRBV18 and TRBJ2-1; D is ambiguous. The germline V gene encodes CDR1 KGHSH and CDR2 LQKENI. This CDR3 has 14 residues. The ends were cut back, 0 bases at V and 2 bases at J, with 5 bases in the middle.

This chain uses TRBV5-6 with TRBJ2-2, with 15 bases lining up with TRBD2. Germline CDR1 and CDR2: SGHDT and YYEEEE. After removal of 3 bases from V and 9 bases from J, the junction contained 6 bases not matched to a gene. The CDR3 length is 16 residues. The CDR3 coding sequence is TGTGCCAGCAGCTACGGGACTAGCGGGGGGTTCTGGGAGCTGTTTTTT. Amino acids: CASSYGTSGGFWELFF.

The chain is built from TRBV2 and TRBJ2-7; TRBD1 aligns across 9 bases. V gave up 5 bases and J gave up 1 base; unmatched junction bases: 3. The CDR3 consists of 14 residues. The germline V gene encodes CDR1 SNHLY and CDR2 FYNNEI. The CDR3 reads CASSHRGPSYEQYF. The CDR3 DNA reads as TGTGCCAGCAGTCACAGGGGGCCATCCTACGAGCAGTACTTC.

The chain has TRBV15 and TRBJ2-7; 8 bases are shared with TRBD1. The ends lost 2 bases at V and 5 bases at J; junction bases unmatched: 8. Germline V gives CDR1 LNHNV, CDR2 YYDKDF (reference sequence). CDR3 length: 15 amino acids. The DNA for the CDR3 is TGTGCCACCAGCAGACGAGGACAGGGTTTTCACGAGCAGTACTTC. Translated, it gives CATSRRGQGFHEQYF.